The clone carrying this TCR beta chain was counted only a few times. The SP2 primer and nested alpha and beta constant region primers amplified ligated cDNA in four rounds. One entry per CDR3 protein, called by TCRdb with MiXCR from the 5' RACE reads. The sample lists about 57,000 distinct CDR3 sequences; about 7.1% were seen once. An oligonucleotide containing a UMI was ligated to the 3' end of TCR cDNA. These data belong to a study of naive and memory T cell subsets. The source of this sequence is a female donor in good health.

The CDR3 loop is CSVEYNEASGTQYF. DNA for the CDR3: TGCAGCGTTGAGTATAACGAAGCCTCAGGGACCCAGTACTTC. This chain uses TRBV29-1 with TRBJ2-5; D is ambiguous. V was cut by 3 bases and J by 7 bases, with 18 bases left in between. Germline loops: CDR1 SQVTM, CDR2 ANQGSEA. The CDR3 loop spans 14 amino acids.